This is a list of T cell receptor beta chains from one sample in a study of spatial heterogeneity in lung cancer. MiXCR, applied by TCRdb to the 5' RACE reads, yields one record per CDR3 protein. The data show more than 60,000 distinct CDR3 sequences, 6.3% seen once. The specimen was PBMCs, collected at surgery. These receptors all come from a female donor with early-stage non-small cell lung cancer. Each CDR3 is given with its conserved first and last residue. The D gene is left open where the match is weak. For some rows the clone size is stated as once, few or many, or as a class when expanded; others skip it.

clone size	J gene	D gene	V gene	CDR3 protein	CDR3 DNA
many	TRBJ1-1	-	TRBV4-1	CASSQDRQGRGSGPEAFF	TGCGCCAGCAGCCAAGATAGGCAGGGGCGGGGATCAGGGCCTGAAGCTTTCTTT
-	TRBJ1-1	TRBD1	TRBV3-1	CASSQGTGVFEAFF	TGTGCCAGCAGCCAAGGGACAGGGGTGTTTGAAGCTTTCTTT
-	TRBJ2-1	TRBD2	TRBV6-2/TRBV6-3	CASTPLAQSSYNEQFF	TGTGCCAGCACCCCACTAGCGCAGAGCTCCTACAATGAGCAGTTCTTC
-	TRBJ2-3	-	TRBV28	CASSSSGSLTDTQYF	TGTGCCAGCAGTTCTTCCGGGTCGTTAACAGATACGCAGTATTTT
-	TRBJ2-7	TRBD2	TRBV28	CASSGGRAKGYYEQYF	TGTGCCTCCTCCGGCGGGAGGGCCAAGGGTTACTACGAGCAGTACTTC
many	TRBJ2-1	-	TRBV20-1	CSASLGQGGFNEQFF	TGCAGTGCTAGCCTAGGGCAGGGAGGATTCAATGAGCAGTTCTTC
few	TRBJ2-3	TRBD2	TRBV10-3	CAISESRDGSGVDTQYF	TGTGCCATCAGTGAGTCGAGAGACGGCAGCGGGGTAGATACGCAGTATTTT
many	TRBJ2-5	TRBD2	TRBV19	CASSIDGLAGGAQYF	TGTGCCAGTAGTATAGATGGCCTAGCGGGAGGTGCCCAGTACTTC
many	TRBJ1-2	-	TRBV5-1	CASSLEIQIGDDYGYTF	TGCGCCAGCAGCTTGGAAATTCAGATAGGGGATGACTATGGCTACACCTTC
many	TRBJ1-6	-	TRBV5-1	CASSFNSERVNSPLHF	TGCGCCAGCAGCTTTAATTCGGAAAGAGTTAATTCACCCCTCCACTTT
many	TRBJ2-7	TRBD1	TRBV6-5	CASSYSGQDYEQYF	TGTGCCAGCAGTTACTCGGGACAGGACTACGAGCAGTACTTC
many	TRBJ2-1	TRBD1	TRBV20-1	CSASTGGSYNEQFF	TGCAGTGCTTCCACAGGGGGGTCCTACAATGAGCAGTTCTTC
few	TRBJ2-4	-	TRBV2	CASSWGPLGRPKNIQYF	TGTGCCAGCAGTTGGGGCCCCCTCGGGAGACCAAAAAACATTCAGTACTTC
-	TRBJ1-1	TRBD1	TRBV5-1	CASGKTGGNTEAFF	TGCGCCAGCGGAAAGACAGGGGGAAACACTGAAGCTTTCTTT
many	TRBJ1-1	-	TRBV20-1	CSAGGDEAFF	TGCAGTGCTGGGGGGGATGAAGCTTTCTTT
many	TRBJ2-3	-	TRBV7-3	CASSPGHSTDTQYF	TGTGCCAGCAGCCCGGGACACTCCACAGATACGCAGTATTTT
few	TRBJ1-5	TRBD1	TRBV9	CASSPGTGGFSNQPQHF	TGTGCCAGCAGCCCCGGGACAGGGGGTTTTAGCAATCAGCCCCAGCATTTT
many	TRBJ1-4	TRBD1	TRBV18	CASSYTGGVEKLFF	TGTGCCAGCTCATATACAGGGGGTGTTGAAAAACTGTTTTTT
few	TRBJ2-2	-	TRBV5-1	CASSDQGRTGELFF	TGCGCCAGCAGTGATCAGGGCCGCACCGGGGAGCTGTTTTTT
many	TRBJ1-2	TRBD1	TRBV10-3	CAISEMVTGDGYTF	TGTGCCATCAGTGAGATGGTAACAGGGGATGGCTACACCTTC
many	TRBJ1-1	TRBD1	TRBV19	CASYEQGAANTEAFF	TGTGCCAGTTACGAACAGGGGGCGGCGAACACTGAAGCTTTCTTT
-	TRBJ2-3	-	TRBV11-3	CASSLATPGRSDTQYF	TGTGCCAGCAGCTTAGCGACTCCGGGACGGTCAGATACGCAGTATTTT
few	TRBJ1-2	-	TRBV11-3	CASSLDRPAWDGYTF	TGTGCCAGCAGCTTAGATAGGCCAGCCTGGGATGGCTACACCTTC
-	TRBJ2-1	-	TRBV28	CASSPQGQYNEQFF	TGTGCCAGCAGTCCCCAGGGTCAGTACAATGAGCAGTTCTTC